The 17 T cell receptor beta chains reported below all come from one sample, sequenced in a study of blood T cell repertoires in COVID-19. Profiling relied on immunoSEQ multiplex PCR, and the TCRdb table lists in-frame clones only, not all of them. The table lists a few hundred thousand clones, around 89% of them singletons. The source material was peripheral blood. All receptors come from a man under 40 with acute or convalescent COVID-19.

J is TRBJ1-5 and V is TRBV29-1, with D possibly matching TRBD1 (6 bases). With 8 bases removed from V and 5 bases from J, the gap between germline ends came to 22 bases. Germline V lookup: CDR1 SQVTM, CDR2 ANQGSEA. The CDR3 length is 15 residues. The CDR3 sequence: CSSEGGAGADQPQHF. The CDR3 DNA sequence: TGCAGCTCCGAGGGGGGGGCCGGGGCGGATCAGCCCCAGCATTTT.

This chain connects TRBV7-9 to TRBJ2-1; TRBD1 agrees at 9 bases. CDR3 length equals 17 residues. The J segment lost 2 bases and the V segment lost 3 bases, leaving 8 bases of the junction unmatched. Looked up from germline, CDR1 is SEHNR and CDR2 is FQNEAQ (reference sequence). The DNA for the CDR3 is TGTGCCAGCAGCTTGAGAAGAAGGACAGGGGCCTACAATGAGCAGTTCTTC. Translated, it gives CASSLRRRTGAYNEQFF.

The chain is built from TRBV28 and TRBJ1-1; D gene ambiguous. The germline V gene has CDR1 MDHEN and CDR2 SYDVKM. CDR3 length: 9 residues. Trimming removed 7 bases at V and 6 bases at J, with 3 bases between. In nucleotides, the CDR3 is TGTGCCAGCAAGCCTGAAGCTTTCTTT. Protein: CASKPEAFF.

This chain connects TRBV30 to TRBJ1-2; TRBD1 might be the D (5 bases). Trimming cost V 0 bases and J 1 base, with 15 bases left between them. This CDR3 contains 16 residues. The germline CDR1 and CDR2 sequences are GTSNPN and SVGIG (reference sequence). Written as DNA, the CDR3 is TGTGCCTGGAGTGTACCGCGGGGGTACCATAACTATGGCTACACCTTC. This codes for CAWSVPRGYHNYGYTF.

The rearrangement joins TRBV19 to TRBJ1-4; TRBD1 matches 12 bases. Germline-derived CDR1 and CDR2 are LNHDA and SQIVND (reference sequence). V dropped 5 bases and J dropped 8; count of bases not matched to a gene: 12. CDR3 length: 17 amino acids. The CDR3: CASSPQPGQGAHEKLFF. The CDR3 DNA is TGTGCCAGTAGTCCACAGCCGGGACAGGGGGCGCACGAAAAACTGTTTTTT.

CDR3 bases: TGTGCCAGCAGCTTAGGGCTAGCTTTCTTT. This gives the protein CASSLGLAFF. The genes are TRBV7-9 and TRBJ1-1; D unclear. V was clipped by 1 base and J by 10 bases, with 4 bases between them. The V gene's germline CDR1 is SEHNR and CDR2 FQNEAQ (reference sequence). The CDR3 covers 10 residues.

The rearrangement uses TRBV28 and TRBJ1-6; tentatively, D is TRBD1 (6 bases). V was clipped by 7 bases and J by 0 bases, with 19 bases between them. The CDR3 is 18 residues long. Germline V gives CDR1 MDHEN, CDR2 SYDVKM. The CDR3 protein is CASNLEATGSSYNSPLHF. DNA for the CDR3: TGTGCCAGCAACCTAGAGGCGACAGGCAGCTCCTATAATTCACCCCTCCACTTT.

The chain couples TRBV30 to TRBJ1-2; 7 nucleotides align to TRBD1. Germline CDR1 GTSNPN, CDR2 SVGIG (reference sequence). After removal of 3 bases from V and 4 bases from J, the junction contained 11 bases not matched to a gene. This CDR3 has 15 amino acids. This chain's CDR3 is CAWSPRQGWVYGYTF. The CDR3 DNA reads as TGTGCCTGGAGCCCACGACAGGGATGGGTCTATGGCTACACCTTC.

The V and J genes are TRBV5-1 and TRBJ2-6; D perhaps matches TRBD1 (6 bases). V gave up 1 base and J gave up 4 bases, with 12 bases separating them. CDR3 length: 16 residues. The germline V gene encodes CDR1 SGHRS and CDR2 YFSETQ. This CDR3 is CASSLRSGAGANVLTF. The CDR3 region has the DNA TGCGCCAGCAGCTTGCGGTCAGGGGCCGGGGCCAACGTCCTGACTTTC.

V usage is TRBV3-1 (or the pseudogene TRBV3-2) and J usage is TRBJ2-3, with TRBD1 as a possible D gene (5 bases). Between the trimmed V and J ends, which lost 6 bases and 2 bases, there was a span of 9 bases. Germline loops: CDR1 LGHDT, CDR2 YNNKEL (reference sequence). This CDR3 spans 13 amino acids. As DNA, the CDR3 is TGTGCCAGCAGAGGACAACTCACAGATACGCAGTATTTT. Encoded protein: CASRGQLTDTQYF.

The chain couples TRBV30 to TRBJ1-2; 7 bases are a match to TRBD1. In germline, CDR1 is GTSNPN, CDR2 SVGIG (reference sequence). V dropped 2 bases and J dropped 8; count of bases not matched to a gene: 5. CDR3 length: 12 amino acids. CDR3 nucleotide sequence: TGTGCCTGGAGTTACGGACAGGAAGGCTACACCTTC. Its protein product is CAWSYGQEGYTF. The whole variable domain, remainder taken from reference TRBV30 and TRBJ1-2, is SQTIHQWPATLVQPVGSPLSLECTVEGTSNPNLYWYRQAAGRGLQLLFYSVGIGQISSEVPQNLSASRPQDRQFILSSKKLLLSDSGFYLCAWSYGQEGYTFGSGTRLTVV.

The CDR3 DNA is TGTGCCAGCAGCCCTGTGACTAGACTAAGCGAGCAGTACTTC. It encodes CASSPVTRLSEQYF. This chain joins TRBV7-9 and TRBJ2-7; weak D call: TRBD2 (6 bases). Germline V gives CDR1 SEHNR, CDR2 FQNEAQ (reference sequence). CDR3 length equals 14 residues. Trimming took off 5 bases at V and 6 bases at J, with 17 bases between the two ends.

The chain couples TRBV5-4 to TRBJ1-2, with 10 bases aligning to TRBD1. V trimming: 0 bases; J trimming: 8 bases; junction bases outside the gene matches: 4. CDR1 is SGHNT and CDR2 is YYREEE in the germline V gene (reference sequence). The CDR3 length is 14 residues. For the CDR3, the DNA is TGTGCCAGCAGCTTGGCCGGGACAGGGGTCGGCTACACCTTC. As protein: CASSLAGTGVGYTF. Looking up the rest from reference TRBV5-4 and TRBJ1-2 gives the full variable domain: ETGVTQSPTHLIKTRGQQVTLRCSSQSGHNTVSWYQQALGQGPQFIFQYYREEENGRGNFPPRFSGLQFPNYSSELNVNALELDDSALYLCASSLAGTGVGYTFGSGTRLTVV.

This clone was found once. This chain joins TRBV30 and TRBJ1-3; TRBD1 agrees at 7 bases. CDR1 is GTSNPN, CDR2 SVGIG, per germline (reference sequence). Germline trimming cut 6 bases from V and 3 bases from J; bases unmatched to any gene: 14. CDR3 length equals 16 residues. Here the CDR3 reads CACQAPEGARGNTIYF. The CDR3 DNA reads TGTGCCTGTCAGGCCCCGGAGGGGGCACGTGGAAACACCATATATTTT.

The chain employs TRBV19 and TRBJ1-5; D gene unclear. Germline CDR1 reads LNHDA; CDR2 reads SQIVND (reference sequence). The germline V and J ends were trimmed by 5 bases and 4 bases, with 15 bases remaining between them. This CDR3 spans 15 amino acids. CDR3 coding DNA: TGTGCCAGTAGTCCTGGTGGGAGGTCAAATCAGCCCCAGCATTTT. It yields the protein CASSPGGRSNQPQHF.

The CDR3 bases are TGCGCCAGCAGCTTGTTTAGCGGCCCTAGCACAGATACGCAGTATTTT. Its translation is CASSLFSGPSTDTQYF. V gene TRBV5-1 combines with J gene TRBJ2-3; a weak D match, TRBD2 (6 bases). The CDR3 consists of 16 residues. CDR1 is SGHRS and CDR2 is YFSETQ in the germline V gene. The V and J ends lost 1 base and 0 bases respectively, with 12 bases between them.

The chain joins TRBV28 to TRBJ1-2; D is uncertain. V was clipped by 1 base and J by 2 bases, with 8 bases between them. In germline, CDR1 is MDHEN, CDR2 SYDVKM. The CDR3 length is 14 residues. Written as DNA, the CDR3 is TGTGCCAGCAGTTTATCCACTCGAAACTATGGCTACACCTTC. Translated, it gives CASSLSTRNYGYTF.